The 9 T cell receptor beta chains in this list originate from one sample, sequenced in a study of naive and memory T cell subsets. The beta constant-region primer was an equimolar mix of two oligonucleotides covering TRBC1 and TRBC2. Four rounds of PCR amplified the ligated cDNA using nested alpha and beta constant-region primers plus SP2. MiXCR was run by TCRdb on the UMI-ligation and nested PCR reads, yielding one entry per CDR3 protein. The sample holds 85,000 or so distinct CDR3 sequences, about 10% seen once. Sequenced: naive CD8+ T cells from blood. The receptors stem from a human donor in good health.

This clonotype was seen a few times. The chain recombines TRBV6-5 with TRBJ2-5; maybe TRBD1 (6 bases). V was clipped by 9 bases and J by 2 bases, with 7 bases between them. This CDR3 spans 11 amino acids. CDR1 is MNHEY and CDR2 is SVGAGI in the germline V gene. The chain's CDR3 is CASGQQETQYF. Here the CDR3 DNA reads TGTGCCAGTGGACAGCAAGAGACCCAGTACTTC.

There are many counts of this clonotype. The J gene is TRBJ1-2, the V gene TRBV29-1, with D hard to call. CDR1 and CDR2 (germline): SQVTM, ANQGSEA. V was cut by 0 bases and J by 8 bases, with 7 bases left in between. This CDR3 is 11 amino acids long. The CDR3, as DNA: TGCAGCGTTGAAGATCGGAGGGGCTACACCTTC. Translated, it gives CSVEDRRGYTF.

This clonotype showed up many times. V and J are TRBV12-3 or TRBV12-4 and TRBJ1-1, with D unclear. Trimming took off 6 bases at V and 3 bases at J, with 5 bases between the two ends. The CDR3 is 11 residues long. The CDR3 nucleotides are TGTGCCAGCAGGACCCACACTGAAGCTTTCTTT. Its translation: CASRTHTEAFF.

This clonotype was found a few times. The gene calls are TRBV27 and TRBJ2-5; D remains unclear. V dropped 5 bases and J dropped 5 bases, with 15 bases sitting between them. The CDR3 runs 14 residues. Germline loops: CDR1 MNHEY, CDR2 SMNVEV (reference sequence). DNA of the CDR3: TGTGCCAGCAGTCCTCAGACTGGAGCGGAGACCCAGTACTTC. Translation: CASSPQTGAETQYF.

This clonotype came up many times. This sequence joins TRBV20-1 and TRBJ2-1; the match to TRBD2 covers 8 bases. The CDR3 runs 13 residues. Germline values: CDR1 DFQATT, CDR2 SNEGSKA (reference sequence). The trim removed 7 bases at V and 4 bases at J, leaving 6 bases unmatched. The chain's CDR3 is CSVWTSWYNEQFF. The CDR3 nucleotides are TGCAGTGTTTGGACTAGCTGGTACAATGAGCAGTTCTTC.

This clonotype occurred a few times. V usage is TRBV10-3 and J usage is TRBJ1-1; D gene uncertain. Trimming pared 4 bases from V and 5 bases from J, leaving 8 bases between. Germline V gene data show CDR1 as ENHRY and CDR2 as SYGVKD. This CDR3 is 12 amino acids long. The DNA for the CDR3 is TGTGCCATCAGTGGAGGAGGGACTGAAGCTTTCTTT. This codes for CAISGGGTEAFF.

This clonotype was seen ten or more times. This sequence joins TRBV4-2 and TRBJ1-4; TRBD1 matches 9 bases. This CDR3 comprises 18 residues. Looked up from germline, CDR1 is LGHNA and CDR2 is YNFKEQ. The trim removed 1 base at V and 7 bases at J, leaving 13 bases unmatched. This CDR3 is CASSQGGPTGTGFEKLFF. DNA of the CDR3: TGTGCCAGCAGCCAAGGTGGTCCCACCGGGACAGGGTTTGAAAAACTGTTTTTT.

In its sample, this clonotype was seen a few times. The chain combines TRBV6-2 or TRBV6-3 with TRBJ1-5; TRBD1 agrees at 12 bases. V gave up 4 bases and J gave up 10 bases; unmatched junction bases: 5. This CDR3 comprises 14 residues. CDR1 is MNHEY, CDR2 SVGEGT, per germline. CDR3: CASSWDRGHEPQHF. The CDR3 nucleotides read TGTGCCAGCAGTTGGGACAGGGGGCATGAACCCCAGCATTTT.

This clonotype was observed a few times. The CDR3 reads CASSSDYSYEQYF. DNA for the CDR3: TGTGCCAGCAGCTCCGACTACTCATACGAGCAGTACTTC. V and J are TRBV12-3 or TRBV12-4 and TRBJ2-7; a possible D gene is TRBD2 (5 bases). V was shortened by 6 bases and J by 4 bases, with 13 bases between the two germline ends. The CDR3 loop spans 13 amino acids.